These T cell receptor beta chains were read from a single sample in a study of blood T cells in healthy people across ages. A single record per CDR3 protein comes from TCRdb applying MiXCR to the 5' RACE reads. The table records about 780,000 distinct CDR3 sequences, 46% of them present only once. The source material was blood. These TCRs come from a man older than 75 in good health. Both conserved end residues are part of each CDR3. D genes are given only for firm matches. Clone sizes are given selectively: once, few, many, or a class where the clone is expanded.

>TRBD2|TRBV7-2|-|TRBJ2-3
CASSLATSGWSDTQYF
TGTGCCAGCAGCTTAGCAACTAGCGGTTGGTCAGATACGCAGTATTTT
>TRBD2|TRBV20-1|few|TRBJ2-1
CSARVLAGYNEQFF
TGCAGTGCTAGAGTCCTAGCGGGATACAATGAGCAGTTCTTC
>-|TRBV12-3/TRBV12-4|many|TRBJ2-7
CASSLGSSYEQYF
TGTGCCAGCAGTTTAGGGAGCTCCTACGAGCAGTACTTC
>TRBD2|TRBV20-1|few|TRBJ2-5
CSARKLAGGETQYF
TGCAGTGCTAGGAAGCTAGCGGGAGGAGAGACCCAGTACTTC
>TRBD2|TRBV9|few|TRBJ2-1
CASSPQAAGTSAQGEQFF
TGTGCCAGCAGCCCACAGGCAGCCGGGACTAGCGCCCAAGGCGAGCAGTTCTTC
>TRBD2|TRBV27|-|TRBJ2-1
CASSLQGLAGDFGNEQFF
TGTGCCAGCAGTTTACAGGGACTAGCGGGAGATTTTGGCAATGAGCAGTTCTTC
>TRBD1|TRBV4-2|few|TRBJ2-1
CASSQEDRGDSEQFF
TGTGCCAGCAGCCAAGAAGACAGGGGGGATAGTGAGCAGTTCTTC
>-|TRBV7-3|-|TRBJ2-7
CAGSLGGSGEQYF
TGTGCCGGCAGCTTGGGAGGCAGCGGCGAGCAGTACTTC
>TRBD2|TRBV29-1|many|TRBJ2-7
CSVTSGSSYEQYF
TGCAGCGTTACTAGCGGGAGCTCCTACGAGCAGTACTTC
>TRBD2|TRBV7-2|many|TRBJ2-1
CASSLPRTSGSGEQFF
TGTGCCAGCAGCTTACCAAGGACTAGCGGGAGTGGTGAGCAGTTCTTC
>-|TRBV7-9|many|TRBJ2-1
CASSWAGPYNEQFF
TGTGCCAGCAGCTGGGCGGGACCGTACAATGAGCAGTTCTTC
>-|TRBV20-1|-|TRBJ2-1
CSARAPGRANEQFF
TGCAGTGCTAGAGCTCCCGGCAGGGCCAATGAGCAGTTCTTC
>-|TRBV30|-|TRBJ2-7
CAWIAEGYEQYF
TGTGCCTGGATCGCGGAGGGGTACGAGCAGTACTTC
>TRBD1|TRBV7-2|-|TRBJ1-5
CASSQQGLGGNQPQHF
TGTGCCAGCAGCCAACAGGGGTTAGGGGGCAATCAGCCCCAGCATTTT
>-|TRBV7-2|-|TRBJ2-7
CASSLTGPNYEQYF
TGTGCCAGCAGCTTAACCGGTCCAAACTACGAGCAGTACTTC
>-|TRBV29-1|-|TRBJ2-7
CRVDGPFEQYF
TGCCGCGTTGATGGCCCCTTTGAGCAGTACTTC
>-|TRBV20-1|-|TRBJ1-1
CSASFYRTDKAFF
TGCAGTGCTAGTTTCTACCGGACAGACAAAGCTTTCTTT
>-|TRBV21-1|-|TRBJ2-5
CAATGREGQGTQYF
TGTGCCGCTACCGGGAGGGAAGGCCAAGGGACCCAGTACTTC
>TRBD2|TRBV7-2|-|TRBJ2-1
CASSSVTGGSYNEQFF
TGTGCCAGCAGCTCAGTAACGGGAGGGTCCTACAATGAGCAGTTCTTC
>-|TRBV20-1|few|TRBJ2-5
CSLGRTVRETQYF
TGCAGCCTGGGGAGGACTGTTCGGGAGACCCAGTACTTC
>-|TRBV3-1|-|TRBJ1-2
CASSHQGSHYGYTF
TGTGCCAGCAGCCACCAGGGGTCCCACTATGGCTACACCTTC
>-|TRBV29-1|-|TRBJ1-2
CSALPADYGYTF
TGCAGTGCTCTCCCGGCGGACTATGGCTACACCTTC
>-|TRBV5-1|-|TRBJ2-1
CASSLVRGARNEQFF
TGCGCCAGCAGCTTGGTACGGGGCGCTAGGAATGAGCAGTTCTTC
>-|TRBV10-3|-|TRBJ2-7
CAIMANYEQYF
TGTGCCATCATGGCAAATTACGAGCAGTACTTC
>-|TRBV9|-|TRBJ2-1
CASSVGGAPSSYNEQFF
TGTGCCAGCAGCGTAGGGGGTGCCCCGAGCTCCTACAATGAGCAGTTCTTC
>-|TRBV6-5|-|TRBJ2-7
CASSQAGTASPYEQYF
TGTGCCAGCAGTCAGGCGGGGACAGCTTCTCCCTACGAGCAGTACTTC
>-|TRBV28|few|TRBJ1-6
CASSRQAPNNSPLHF
TGTGCCAGCAGCAGACAGGCGCCTAATAATTCACCCCTCCACTTT
>TRBD1|TRBV12-3/TRBV12-4|-|TRBJ1-4
CASSSTGQGNEKLFF
TGTGCCAGCAGTTCTACGGGACAGGGTAATGAAAAACTGTTTTTT
>-|TRBV5-1|-|TRBJ2-3
CASSLPGGDTDTQYF
TGCGCCAGCAGCTTACCAGGGGGGGACACAGATACGCAGTATTTT